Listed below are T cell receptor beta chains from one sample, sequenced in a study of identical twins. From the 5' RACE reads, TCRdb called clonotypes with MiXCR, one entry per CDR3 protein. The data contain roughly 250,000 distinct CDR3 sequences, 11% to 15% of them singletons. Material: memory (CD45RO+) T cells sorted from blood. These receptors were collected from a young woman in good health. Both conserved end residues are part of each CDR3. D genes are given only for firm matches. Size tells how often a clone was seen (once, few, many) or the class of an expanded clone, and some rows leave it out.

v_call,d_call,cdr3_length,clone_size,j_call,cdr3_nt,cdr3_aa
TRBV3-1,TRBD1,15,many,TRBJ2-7,TGTGCCAGCAGCTTACCCGGGACAGGGATCAACGAGCAGTACTTC,CASSLPGTGINEQYF
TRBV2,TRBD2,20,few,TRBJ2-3,TGTGCCAGCAGACGAAGGGACCACGCACTAGCGGGGGACTACACAGATACGCAGTATTTT,CASRRRDHALAGDYTDTQYF
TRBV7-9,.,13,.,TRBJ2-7,TGTGCCAGCAGCGCCACCGGGACGCGCGGGCAGTACTTC,CASSATGTRGQYF
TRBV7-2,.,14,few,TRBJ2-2,TGTGCCAGCAGCTTGAGGGCGGAGCCCGGGGAGCTGTTTTTT,CASSLRAEPGELFF
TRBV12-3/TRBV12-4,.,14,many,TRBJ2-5,TGTGCCAGCAGTTTTCGGGCCGTTGTAGAGACCCAGTACTTC,CASSFRAVVETQYF
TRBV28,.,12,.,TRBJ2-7,TGTGCCAGCAGTTTCAGGTTTTACGAGCAGTACTTC,CASSFRFYEQYF
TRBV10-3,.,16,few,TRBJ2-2,TGTGCCACCGGCGGCCAGGCGCCTTCGAACACCGGGGAGCTGTTTTTT,CATGGQAPSNTGELFF
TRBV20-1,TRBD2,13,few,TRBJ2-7,TGCAGTGCTGGACTAGCCGATTCCTACGAGCAGTACTTC,CSAGLADSYEQYF
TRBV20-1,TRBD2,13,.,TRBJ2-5,TGCAGTGCTACCCCGGGGGGTCAAGAGACCCAGTACTTC,CSATPGGQETQYF
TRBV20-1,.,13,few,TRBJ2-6,TGCAGTGCTTACTATTCTGGGGCCAACGTCCTGACTTTC,CSAYYSGANVLTF
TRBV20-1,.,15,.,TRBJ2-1,TGCAGTGCTAGAGATTTGGGGGGTGGGGACGGTGAGCAGTTCTTC,CSARDLGGGDGEQFF
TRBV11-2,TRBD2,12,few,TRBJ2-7,TGTGCCAGCAGCTTAAGTAGCGGGGAGCAGTACTTC,CASSLSSGEQYF
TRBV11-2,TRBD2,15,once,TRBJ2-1,TGTGCCAGCAGCTTAGCAGCGGGAGCAAACAATGAGCAGTTCTTC,CASSLAAGANNEQFF
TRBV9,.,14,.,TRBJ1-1,TGTGCCAGCAGCGTAGACCCTGGGGCGAATCGAGCTTTCTTT,CASSVDPGANRAFF
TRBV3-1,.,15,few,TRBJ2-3,TGTGCCAGCAGCCAATACGGGACTCTCACAGATACGCAGTATTTT,CASSQYGTLTDTQYF
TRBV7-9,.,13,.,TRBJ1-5,TGTGCCAGCAGCTTCCAAGAGAATCAGCCCCAGCATTTT,CASSFQENQPQHF
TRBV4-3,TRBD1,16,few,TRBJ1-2,TGCGCCAGCAGCCTAATTTCCGGGACAGGGAACTATGGCTACACCTTC,CASSLISGTGNYGYTF
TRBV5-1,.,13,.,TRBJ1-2,TGCGCCAGCAGCCGGGACATCAACTATGGCTACACCTTC,CASSRDINYGYTF
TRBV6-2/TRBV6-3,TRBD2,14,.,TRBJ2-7,TGTGCCAGCAGCGGACTAGCGGGGTCCTCCGAGCAGTACTTC,CASSGLAGSSEQYF
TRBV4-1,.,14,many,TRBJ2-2,TGCGCCAGCAGCCACCCGACCGGCACCGGGGAGCTGTTTTTT,CASSHPTGTGELFF
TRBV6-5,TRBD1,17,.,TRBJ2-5,TGTGCCAGCAGTTACCGAGTGACAGGGATAACCCAAGAGACCCAGTACTTC,CASSYRVTGITQETQYF
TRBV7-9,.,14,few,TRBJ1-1,TGTGCCAGCAGCGTGCCGCAGGCAAACACTGAAGCTTTCTTT,CASSVPQANTEAFF
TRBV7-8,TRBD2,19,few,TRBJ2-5,TGTGCCAGCAGCTCCAGGGGGCTAGCGGGAGTTAGGGGACAAGAGACCCAGTACTTC,CASSSRGLAGVRGQETQYF
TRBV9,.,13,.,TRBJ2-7,TGTGCCAGCAGCGCCACTTCCTCGGAAGAGCAGTACTTC,CASSATSSEEQYF
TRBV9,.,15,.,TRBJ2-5,TGTGCCAGCAGCGTAAATACCGGGCCGCAAGAGACCCAGTACTTC,CASSVNTGPQETQYF
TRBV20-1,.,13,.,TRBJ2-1,TGCAGTGTGTCGTTCGGGGGTCACAATGAGCAGTTCTTC,CSVSFGGHNEQFF
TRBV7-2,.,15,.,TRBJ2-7,TGTGCCAGCAGCAAGACTCGGGACGCCAGCTACGAGCAGTACTTC,CASSKTRDASYEQYF
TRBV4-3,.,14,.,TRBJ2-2,TGCGCCAGCAGGAGGCAGTACGTCACCGGGGAGCTGTTTTTT,CASRRQYVTGELFF
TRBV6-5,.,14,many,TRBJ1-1,TGTGCCAGCAGTTACTCCAACAGGGCCACTGAAGCTTTCTTT,CASSYSNRATEAFF
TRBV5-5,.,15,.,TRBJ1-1,TGTGCCAGCAGCTTTGGTCAGCGGTTGAACACTGAAGCTTTCTTT,CASSFGQRLNTEAFF
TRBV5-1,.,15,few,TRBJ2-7,TGCGCCAGCAGCGGACCGGGACATCTCCATTACGAGCAGTACTTC,CASSGPGHLHYEQYF
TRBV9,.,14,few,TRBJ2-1,TGTGCCAGCAGCGTAGATCTCAGGCACAATGAGCAGTTCTTC,CASSVDLRHNEQFF
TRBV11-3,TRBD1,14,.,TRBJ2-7,TGTGCCAGCAGAAGTGGACAGGTACCCTACGAGCAGTACTTC,CASRSGQVPYEQYF
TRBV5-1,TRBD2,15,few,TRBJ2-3,TGCGCCAGCAGCTTGGAGACTAGCGGACGATATACGCAGTATTTT,CASSLETSGRYTQYF
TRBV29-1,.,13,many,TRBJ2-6,TGCAGCGTTAGCGACTCTGGGGCCAACGTCCTGACTTTC,CSVSDSGANVLTF
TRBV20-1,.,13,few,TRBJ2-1,TGCAGTGCTAAGAGGGGGGTCGACAATGAGCAGTTCTTC,CSAKRGVDNEQFF
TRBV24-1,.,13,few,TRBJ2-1,TGTGCCACCAGTGAAGCAGGGCGGAATGAGCAGTTCTTC,CATSEAGRNEQFF
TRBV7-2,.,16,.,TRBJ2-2,TGTGCCAGCAGCCCTGGGTCGGGAGTATGGACCGGGGAGCTGTTTTTT,CASSPGSGVWTGELFF
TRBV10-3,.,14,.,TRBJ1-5,TGTGCCATCAGGGGGGAGCTCGGTACTCAGCCCCAGCATTTT,CAIRGELGTQPQHF
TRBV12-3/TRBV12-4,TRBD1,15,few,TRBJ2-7,TGTGCCAGCAGCCCGGACCGGGACAGGGGGTACGAGCAGTACTTC,CASSPDRDRGYEQYF
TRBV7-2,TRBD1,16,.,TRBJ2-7,TGTGCCAGCAGCCCTTTCGCGGGGACAGGCCCCTACGAGCAGTACTTC,CASSPFAGTGPYEQYF
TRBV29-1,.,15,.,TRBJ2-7,TGCAGCGTTGAGGACGAAGGAGACAGTCCGGACGAGCAGTACTTC,CSVEDEGDSPDEQYF